This TCR beta chain derives from a study of OX40 agonist ivuxolimab in advanced cancers. Study at large: Dose-escalation patients' cancers were hepatocellular carcinoma, melanoma, renal cell or head and neck cancer. Study-level findings and limits: Relatively little clonal expansion, among the lowest observed, appeared in partial responders at 0.1-3.0 mg/kg. Dosing at 0.1 to 3.0 mg/kg was accompanied by clonal expansion of CD4+ and CD8+ blood T cells by week 6.

Researchers took blood at baseline, on cycle 4 day 1, and on cycle 7 day 1. Deletions cut 2 bases from V and 0 bases from J, with 9 bases between. The CDR3 spans 16 residues. Per germline, CDR1 SGHRS and CDR2 YFSETQ. The repertoire was sequenced with immunoSEQ multiplex PCR; TCRdb's copy has only in-frame clones and lacks some. The repertoire has roughly 150,000 clones, roughly 92% of them found once; the top ten carry about 0.31%. Of note for this clone: Its target is unknown.

This specimen was CD4+ or CD8+ T cells sorted from blood, taken in a trial of the OX40 agonist ivuxolimab. This chain connects TRBV5-1 to TRBJ1-6, with D perhaps matching TRBD1 (5 bases). This sequence originates from an adult with an advanced solid tumor such as melanoma, head and neck, liver or kidney cancer. CDR3 residues: CASSLQASSYNSPLHF. In nucleotides, the CDR3 is TGCGCCAGCAGCTTACAGGCTAGCTCCTATAATTCACCCCTCCACTTT.